This T cell receptor (beta chain) is from a study of shared clonotypes between healthy human individuals. V was shortened by 4 bases and J by 5 bases, with 11 bases between the two germline ends. This CDR3 contains 12 residues. Germline V gene data show CDR1 as GTSNPN and CDR2 as SVGIG (reference sequence). Here immunoSEQ multiplex PCR was the method, and the copy in TCRdb shows in-frame clones only, minus some. The sample consists of some 2.1 million clones, roughly 94% of them appearing once. The chain combines TRBV30 with TRBJ1-1; no definite D call. The material sequenced was naive CD4+ T cells sorted from blood. Subset in this sample: CD45RA+ positively selected. This receptor was taken from a man younger than 30 in good health. CDR3 residues: CAWTPRETEAFF. CDR3 nucleotides: TGTGCCTGGACCCCAAGGGAAACTGAAGCTTTCTTT.